The 2 T cell receptor beta chains below come from one sample, sequenced in a study of PD-1 blockade in mismatch repair-deficient tumors. Sequencing was performed with immunoSEQ multiplex PCR; in TCRdb, only in-frame clones are kept and a portion is missing. Of about 84,000 clones listed, 65% to 85% are singletons. Here the sequenced sample was peripheral blood, taken 12 weeks after starting pembrolizumab. The receptor source for this set is an adult with mismatch repair-deficient cancer.

Comment on this clone: A junction boundary mismatches the germline segment, possibly from a read error. The chain links TRBV6-6 to TRBJ1-2; TRBD1 aligns across 10 bases. The CDR3 consists of 14 residues. From germline, CDR1 is MNHNY and CDR2 SVGAGI (reference sequence). The CDR3 DNA sequence: TGTGCCAGCACTCTCAACCGGGACAGGGGATGTGGAAACTTC. Amino acids: CASTLNRDRGCGNF.

This clone has more than one count but fewer than ten. This chain uses TRBV6-1 with TRBJ1-4; no clear D gene. CDR3 length: 16 residues. CDR1 and CDR2 from the germline V gene are MNHNS and SASEGT. Trimming left V 1 base short and J 8 bases short, with 17 bases between. This CDR3 reads CASSEDLRGLVEKLFF. CDR3 nucleotides: TGTGCCAGCAGTGAAGACCTCCGAGGCCTCGTGGAAAAACTGTTTTTT.